This TCR beta chain was identified in a study of post-analysis software for immune sequencing data (dated by TCRdb to about 2015). In terms of the full investigation: Disease courses on record covered relapsing-remitting, secondary progressive and progressive-relapsing multiple sclerosis, though some patients had no subtype annotation. The patient repertoires were compared against around 11 previously published healthy control repertoires obtained from donors aged about 6 to 25 years. A subset of samples was prepared in parallel using single-end sample barcoding, then pooled and co-amplified after Illumina adapter ligation. Overall study results and their limits: The multiple sclerosis patient group was slightly younger than the control group. Direct clustering with F measure revealed strong co-clustering of samples prepared in the same batch, which led to a batch-effect correction. Patients showed significantly higher frequencies than controls for roughly five TRBV segments, among them TRBV5-6, TRBV5-1 and TRBV20-1. Significantly lower normalized Chao1 diversity was found in multiple sclerosis patients than in controls, suggesting substantial peripheral T-cell clonal expansion.

Library method: PCR. Sequenced on an Illumina HiSeq 2500. To reduce PCR and sequencing biases, unique molecular identifiers were incorporated into the TCR beta cDNA libraries. Approximately 500,000 cDNA molecules were obtained per 1 to 10 million input T cells, so each molecule approximated one T cell. The patient libraries were prepared and sequenced with the same protocol used for the earlier healthy control dataset. Within a given batch, samples were prepared together, multiplexed and sequenced on the same HiSeq lane. In the authors' own workflow: MIGEC was used to process the raw barcoded reads, and molecular identifier groups with only a single read were discarded before consensus assembly and CDR3 extraction. VDJtools was used for post-analysis of the clonotype tables, and diversity was normalized by down-sampling every dataset to the size of the smallest sample. Repertoire overlap clustering matched CDR3 amino acid but not nucleotide sequences to correct batch-related cross-sample contamination. TCRdb ran its own pipeline on the public reads, namely fastp trimming at Q25 and MiXCR clone calling, and kept in-frame beta chains. Rows merge per CDR3 protein into single entries with the most common DNA and genes. TCRdb's processing, not the study's, gives the V and J calls here. Counted in this sample were approximately 730,000 distinct CDR3 sequences; 25% to 30% of them appeared once. The leading ten clones occupy roughly 0.54% of the sample.

To demonstrate the VDJtools post-analysis software, the study profiled TCR beta repertoires from the peripheral blood of about a dozen young patients with multiple sclerosis. The multiple sclerosis patients were children and adolescents ranging in age from 6 to 15 years. From the cysteine through the phenylalanine, the CDR3 covers 15 amino acids. CDR3 DNA is the only sequence kept; it has 45 bases, read in frame from the first base. Relative to germline, V is 0 bases shorter and J is 2 bases shorter, with 12 bases between their ends. Reading the germline V gene gives CDR1 SGHTS and CDR2 YDEGEE. This clonotype was picked up many times. What this receptor recognizes is not known. Base quality data are lacking; no much larger clone is found one base away.

The sample was blood. This receptor chain uses TRBV5-8 and TRBJ2-7, with TRBD1 perhaps the D gene, on 6 matching bases. This receptor was taken from a girl between 10 and 17 years old with multiple sclerosis. This receptor carries the CDR3 CASSLVGEGAYEQYF. The DNA sequence is as follows: TGTGCCAGCAGCTTGGTGGGAGAGGGGGCCTACGAGCAGTACTTC.